Sequencing of this TCR beta chain was carried out in a study of OX40 agonist ivuxolimab in advanced cancers. This CDR3 contains 13 residues. V shed 5 bases and J shed 7 bases, with 14 bases lying between them. Germline V gives CDR1 SEHNR, CDR2 FQNEAQ (reference sequence). With baseline, cycle 4 day 1, and cycle 7 day 1 as timepoints, blood was sampled. Profiled with immunoSEQ multiplex PCR; TCRdb holds only in-frame clones, not every one. The table includes about 81,000 clones, around 84% detected once. The source was CD4+ or CD8+ T cells sorted from blood, collected in a trial of the OX40 agonist ivuxolimab. The chain recombines TRBV7-9 with TRBJ2-5; possible D gene TRBD1, 5 bases. The origin of this receptor is an adult with an advanced solid tumor such as melanoma, head and neck, liver or kidney cancer. The CDR3 loop is CASSDGHVGTQYF. CDR3 coding DNA: TGTGCCAGCAGCGATGGACATGTGGGGACCCAGTACTTC. Full variable domain (remainder filled in from reference TRBV7-9 and TRBJ2-5): DTGVSQNPRHKITKRGQNVTFRCDPISEHNRLYWYRQTLGQGPEFLTYFQNEAQLEKSRLLSDRFSAERPKGSFSTLEIQRTEQGDSAMYLCASSDGHVGTQYFGPGTRLLVL.